A single sample is the source of the 3 T cell receptor beta chains below, sequenced in a study of blood T cell repertoires in COVID-19. Clones were read by immunoSEQ multiplex PCR, and TCRdb kept only the in-frame ones, dropping some. Here the sample spans about 280,000 clones, roughly nine tenths being singletons. Specimen: peripheral blood. These receptors came from a woman in her fifties or sixties who had recovered from COVID-19.

The chain uses TRBV6-5 and TRBJ2-1; D unresolved. Looked up from germline, CDR1 is MNHEY and CDR2 is SVGAGI. V lost 4 bases to trimming and J lost 5 bases, with 12 bases between them. There are 14 residues in the CDR3. CDR3 loop: CASSSLQANNEQFF. CDR3 DNA: TGTGCCAGCAGTTCCCTCCAAGCGAACAATGAGCAGTTCTTC.

The rearrangement joins TRBV7-2 to TRBJ1-2, with a tentative D call TRBD1 (6 bases). V was shortened by 7 bases and J by 6 bases, with 12 bases between the two germline ends. The CDR3 is made up of 12 amino acids. The germline V gene encodes CDR1 SGHTA and CDR2 FQGNSA. Here the CDR3 reads CASNPQGHGYTF. The CDR3 DNA is TGTGCCAGCAACCCACAGGGCCATGGCTACACCTTC.

The rearrangement joins TRBV6-2 or TRBV6-3 to TRBJ1-5; the D is unclear. The CDR3 loop spans 13 amino acids. Trimming took off 2 bases at V and 7 bases at J, with 9 bases between the two ends. Per the germline V gene, CDR1 is MNHEY and CDR2 is SVGEGT. CDR3 DNA: TGTGCCAGCAGTTACCTCAGTCACCAGCCCCAGCATTTT. Its translation: CASSYLSHQPQHF.